The 28 T cell receptor beta chains reported below all come from one sample, sequenced in a study of T cells in Graves' hyperthyroidism and ophthalmopathy. TCR beta CDR3 sequences were amplified from RNA transcripts. TCR CDR3 regions were first amplified by RT-PCR with HTBI primers. TCRdb re-called the multiplex PCR reads through MiXCR, storing one row per CDR3 protein. Of over 650,000 distinct CDR3 sequences in the sample, just under 45% were seen once. Input material: peripheral blood or thyroid tissue (not recorded which). The receptors come from an adult man with Graves' disease, either hyperthyroidism or ophthalmopathy (not recorded which).

This clonotype appeared a few times. The V call is TRBV10-2, the J call TRBJ2-5; 15 nucleotides match TRBD2. With V trimmed by 5 bases and J by 1 base, 11 bases remained unmatched. The CDR3 runs to 19 residues. CDR1 is WSHSY and CDR2 is SAAADI in the germline V gene. This CDR3 reads CASSTGLAGGLGPQETQYF. CDR3 coding DNA: TGCGCCAGCAGTACAGGACTAGCGGGGGGGCTCGGACCCCAAGAGACCCAGTACTTC.

In nucleotides, the CDR3 is TGTGCCAGCAGCTCCCTGGGATTCTATGGCTACACCTTC. Its protein is CASSSLGFYGYTF. This chain connects TRBV7-1 to TRBJ1-2; D gene uncertain. TRBV7-1 is an ORF, and what it does is uncertain. The CDR3 has 13 amino acids. Trimming left V 3 bases short and J 4 bases short, with 9 bases between.

This clonotype was detected many times. This sequence joins TRBV24-1 and TRBJ2-6; perhaps TRBD2 as D (5 bases). The germline CDR1 and CDR2 sequences are KGHDR and SFDVKD. V was shortened by 3 bases and J by 0 bases, with 11 bases between the two germline ends. The CDR3 runs to 17 residues. Here the CDR3 DNA reads TGTGCCACCAGTGATGCGGGCGTCGGCTCTGGGGCCAACGTCCTGACTTTC. Translating it yields CATSDAGVGSGANVLTF.

This sequence joins TRBV10-3 and TRBJ2-3, with a weak D call TRBD2 (6 bases). CDR1 and CDR2 from the germline V gene are ENHRY and SYGVKD. V shed 5 bases and J shed 0 bases, with 15 bases lying between them. The CDR3 is made up of 16 amino acids. CDR3 sequence (DNA): TGTGCCATCAGTCGGGACTCTTCTCTAAGCACAGATACGCAGTATTTT. Its protein product is CAISRDSSLSTDTQYF.

About this clonotype itself: The final CDR3 position lacks the conserved phenylalanine or tryptophan, pointing to a likely read error. Because the CDR3's place on the DNA is in doubt, the DNA is left out and the CDR3 is given as listed by TCRdb. CDR3 sequence: CATSARDRV. The V call is TRBV24-1, the J call TRBJ1-5; the listed D gene, TRBD1, was not tested against the DNA. CDR1 is KGHDR, CDR2 SFDVKD, per germline. The CDR3 has 9 amino acids, counting both end residues.

In this sample, this clonotype turned up many times. The rearrangement joins TRBV25-1 to TRBJ2-6; 7 bases agree with TRBD1. The germline gives CDR1 MGHDK, CDR2 SYGVNS. The J segment lost 2 bases and the V segment lost 4 bases, leaving 5 bases of the junction unmatched. This CDR3 contains 16 residues. DNA for the CDR3: TGTGCCAGCAGTGGTACAGGGGACCCTGGGGCCAACGTCCTGACTTTC. Protein product: CASSGTGDPGANVLTF.

The rearrangement joins TRBV12-3 or TRBV12-4 to TRBJ2-5; TRBD2 aligns across 7 bases. V gave up 4 bases and J gave up 5 bases; unmatched junction bases: 10. CDR3 length: 15 residues. CDR3 protein: CASSYSNGGWETQYF. The CDR3 nucleotides are TGTGCCAGCAGTTACTCGAACGGGGGGTGGGAGACCCAGTACTTC.

This clonotype was seen a few times. The V and J genes are TRBV2 and TRBJ2-2; D may be TRBD1 (6 bases). Trimming shortened V by 6 bases and J by 6 bases, and 8 bases separated the two germline ends. The CDR3 extends over 12 amino acids. Germline V gene sequence: CDR1 SNHLY, CDR2 FYNNEI. In DNA, the CDR3 is TGTGCCAGCAGCACAGGGCCCGGGGAGCTGTTTTTT. Residues: CASSTGPGELFF. Filled out from reference TRBV2 and TRBJ2-2, the complete variable domain reads EPEVTQTPSHQVTQMGQEVILRCVPISNHLYFYWYRQILGQKVEFLVSFYNNEISEKSEIFDDQFSVERPDGSNFTLKIRSTKLEDSAMYFCASSTGPGELFFGEGSRLTVL.

The chain has TRBV20-1 and TRBJ1-2; D possibly corresponds to TRBD1 (6 bases). The V end lost 1 base, the J end lost 0 bases, and 15 bases lay between the germline ends. This CDR3 has 16 amino acids. CDR1 is DFQATT, CDR2 SNEGSKA, per germline (reference sequence). This CDR3 is CSARVWDNRSNYGYTF. The CDR3 DNA sequence: TGCAGTGCTAGAGTGTGGGACAATCGATCTAACTATGGCTACACCTTC.

This clonotype occurred a few times. The chain recombines TRBV9 with TRBJ1-3, with TRBD1 identical over 7 bases. V lost 7 bases, J lost 0 bases, and 7 bases stayed unmatched. Germline V CDR1 and CDR2: SGDLS, YYNGEE. The length of the CDR3 is 15 residues. CDR3 amino acids: CASGAGQNSGNTIYF. The CDR3 DNA follows: TGTGCCAGCGGCGCGGGACAGAACTCTGGAAACACCATATATTTT.

CDR3 sequence: CASSYLGPSGLIYEQYF. The CDR3 DNA reads as TGTGCCAGCAGTTACTTGGGACCTTCGGGACTGATCTACGAGCAGTACTTC. This chain links TRBV6-5 with TRBJ2-7; D perhaps matches TRBD2 (6 bases). CDR1 and CDR2 from the germline V gene are MNHEY and SVGAGI. V lost 1 base to trimming and J lost 3 bases, with 19 bases between them. This CDR3 region has 17 residues.

This chain links TRBV7-3 with TRBJ2-1, with 8 bases lining up with TRBD2. CDR3 length: 15 residues. V shed 3 bases and J 9 bases; nucleotides not matched to a gene: 10. The germline V gene has CDR1 SGHTA and CDR2 FQGTGA. This chain's CDR3 is CASSLAGGRSGEQFF. In nucleotides, the CDR3 is TGTGCCAGCAGCTTGGCGGGAGGACGGAGCGGTGAGCAGTTCTTC.

The genes are TRBV7-2 and TRBJ2-7; D is possibly TRBD1 (5 bases). The CDR3 is 16 amino acids. In germline, CDR1 is SGHTA, CDR2 FQGNSA. The V end was cut by 5 bases, the J end by 0 bases, with 17 bases between. This CDR3 is CASSVVQVGVSYEQYF. CDR3 nucleotides: TGTGCCAGCAGCGTAGTTCAGGTAGGGGTCTCCTACGAGCAGTACTTC.

CDR3 in DNA: TGTGCCAGCAGCCATCAGGGGGCGAATGGAAACACCATATATTTT. This gives the protein CASSHQGANGNTIYF. The chain joins TRBV9 to TRBJ1-3; 8 positions agree with TRBD1. V gave up 4 bases and J gave up 3 bases; unmatched junction bases: 6. The CDR3 sequence is 15 residues long. In germline, CDR1 is SGDLS, CDR2 YYNGEE.

The genes are TRBV25-1 and TRBJ2-3; D uncertain. The CDR3 covers 13 residues. The germline V gene encodes CDR1 MGHDK and CDR2 SYGVNS. V gave up 5 bases and J gave up 6 bases, with 12 bases separating them. CDR3 protein: CASSRIIWDTQYF. CDR3 DNA: TGTGCCAGCAGTAGAATTATCTGGGATACGCAGTATTTT.

This clonotype came up once. The chain is built from TRBV9 and TRBJ1-1; tentatively, D is TRBD1 (5 bases). The CDR3 sequence is 15 residues long. Trimming took off 0 bases at V and 11 bases at J, with 20 bases between the two ends. The germline gives CDR1 SGDLS, CDR2 YYNGEE. The CDR3 spells CASSVAFTVEGRAFF. DNA for the CDR3: TGTGCCAGCAGCGTAGCCTTCACAGTGGAGGGGAGGGCTTTCTTT.

This clonotype was detected a few times. The V and J genes are TRBV6-1 and TRBJ2-7; tentative D call: TRBD2 (5 bases). Trimming shortened V by 7 bases and J by 3 bases, and 13 bases separated the two germline ends. Germline V gives CDR1 MNHNS, CDR2 SASEGT. This CDR3 region has 13 residues. The CDR3 reads CASTEGRDYEQYF. In DNA form, the CDR3 reads TGTGCCAGCACCGAAGGACGGGACTACGAGCAGTACTTC.

This clonotype was recorded a few times. This chain connects TRBV12-3 or TRBV12-4 to TRBJ1-2, with a weak D call TRBD1 (5 bases). The germline V and J ends were trimmed by 1 base and 7 bases, with 13 bases remaining between them. CDR3 size: 14 residues. CDR3: CASSLGRAPRGYTF. As DNA, the CDR3 is TGTGCCAGCAGTTTAGGCAGGGCGCCACGTGGCTACACCTTC.

As to this clonotype: With a much larger clone just one base away, this may be a read error. The chain employs TRBV20-1 and TRBJ1-2, with 8 positions matching TRBD1. The CDR3 is 14 residues long. V shed 2 bases and J 4 bases; nucleotides not matched to a gene: 6. The germline V gene has CDR1 DFQATT and CDR2 SNEGSKA (reference sequence). The CDR3 DNA reads TGCAGTGCTAGAAAGGCCAGGGGGCTCTATGGCTACACCTTC. Translating gives CSARKARGLYGYTF.

This clonotype was detected many times. This CDR3 is CASSPEGAYGYTF. As DNA, the CDR3 is TGTGCCAGCAGCCCAGAGGGTGCCTATGGCTACACCTTC. J is TRBJ1-2 and V is TRBV9; D ambiguous. V lost 4 bases, J lost 4 bases, and 11 bases lay in between. In germline, CDR1 is SGDLS, CDR2 YYNGEE. CDR3 length equals 13 residues. The variable domain in full, with the rest retrieved from reference TRBV9 and TRBJ1-2, is DSGVTQTPKHLITATGQRVTLRCSPRSGDLSVYWYQQSLDQGLQFLIQYYNGEERAKGNILERFSAQQFPDLHSELNLSSLELGDSALYFCASSPEGAYGYTFGSGTRLTVV.

The V and J genes are TRBV2 and TRBJ1-5; no clear D. Trimming removed 6 bases at V and 3 bases at J, with 12 bases between. CDR3 length: 14 residues. Germline CDR1 reads SNHLY; CDR2 reads FYNNEI. The CDR3 sequence: CASSKDTSNQPQHF. In DNA form, the CDR3 reads TGTGCCAGCAGCAAAGATACGTCCAATCAGCCCCAGCATTTT.

In its sample, this clonotype was seen a few times. The CDR3 sequence: CASRSGGGRPGYTF. DNA for the CDR3: TGTGCCAGCAGATCAGGAGGTGGCAGGCCCGGCTACACCTTC. The chain uses TRBV7-2 and TRBJ1-2; no definite D call. Trimming pared 6 bases from V and 8 bases from J, leaving 19 bases between. The germline gives CDR1 SGHTA, CDR2 FQGNSA. The CDR3 sequence is 14 residues long.

On this clonotype itself: A much larger clone sits a single nucleotide away, making a read error possible. V is TRBV6-1 and J is TRBJ1-6; D is undetermined. The germline V gene encodes CDR1 MNHNS and CDR2 SASEGT. There are 13 residues in the CDR3. Trimming left V 4 bases short and J 9 bases short, with 10 bases between. The CDR3 DNA follows: TGTGCCAGCAGTGCAGACCAAGTTTCACCCCTCCACTTT. Translation: CASSADQVSPLHF.

The genes are TRBV7-9 and TRBJ1-6, with no clear D. The CDR3 extends over 8 amino acids. Germline CDR1 is SEHNR and CDR2 is FQNEAQ (reference sequence). The V end lost 10 bases, the J end lost 15 bases, and 7 bases lay between the germline ends. The DNA for the CDR3 is TGTGCCACCCCGATCCTCCACTTT. Amino acids: CATPILHF.

This clonotype was counted at least ten times. The chain has TRBV19 and TRBJ1-1, with 8 bases aligning to TRBD1. Germline-derived CDR1 and CDR2 are LNHDA and SQIVND (reference sequence). The CDR3 spans 12 residues. Unmatched junction bases numbered 1, after V lost 3 bases and J lost 7 bases. CDR3 nucleotide sequence: TGTGCCAGTAGTATGACAGGGGTTGAAGCTTTCTTT. Its protein is CASSMTGVEAFF.

The sample holds many counts of this clonotype. The CDR3 region is CASSYGQASPLHF. The CDR3 DNA is TGTGCCAGCAGTTACGGACAGGCTTCACCCCTCCACTTT. This chain links TRBV6-5 with TRBJ1-6; 7 bases agree with TRBD1. Germline-derived CDR1 and CDR2 are MNHEY and SVGAGI. The CDR3 has 13 residues. V was clipped by 2 bases and J by 9 bases; unmatched bases: 1.

J is TRBJ2-7 and V is TRBV7-9; TRBD1 matches 9 bases. The V segment lost 6 bases and the J segment 8 bases; nucleotides outside the gene matches: 17. Germline loops: CDR1 SEHNR, CDR2 FQNEAQ (reference sequence). The CDR3 contains 16 residues. Here the CDR3 reads CASSSFTRDRVIKQYF. DNA of the CDR3: TGTGCCAGCAGTTCCTTCACCCGGGACAGGGTAATAAAGCAGTACTTC.

This chain joins TRBV7-9 and TRBJ1-4; D remains ambiguous. The germline gives CDR1 SEHNR, CDR2 FQNEAQ (reference sequence). Trimming shortened V by 8 bases and J by 6 bases, and 10 bases separated the two germline ends. This CDR3 is built from 12 residues. The CDR3 loop reads CASSTADEKLFF. CDR3 nucleotides: TGTGCCAGCTCGACCGCGGATGAAAAACTGTTTTTT.